This T cell receptor (beta chain) was recovered during a study of blood T cell repertoires in COVID-19. Which cohort a participant joined came from the clinical history participants gave. This CDR3 is 16 amino acids long. V shed 5 bases, J shed 5 bases, and the junction held 13 bases outside the gene matches. Looked up from germline, CDR1 is LNHDA and CDR2 is SQIVND (reference sequence). Produced via immunoSEQ multiplex PCR; TCRdb's table is partial and in-frame only. The sample consists of a few hundred thousand clones, roughly 89% of them appearing once. The V call is TRBV19, the J call TRBJ1-1; 8 positions match TRBD1. Material: PBMCs or T cells enriched from blood (not recorded which). This TCR derives from a young woman with acute COVID-19. The CDR3 nucleotides read TGTGCCAGTAGTCCCAGGGGACAGGTCCCGGGAACTGAAGCTTTCTTT. Amino acids: CASSPRGQVPGTEAFF.